This TCR beta chain derives from a study of T cell responses to AZD1222 COVID-19 vaccine. Overall study results and limits: Vaccine-related CD4 TCRs covered spike, predominating at 160-218 and 743-854. Variant regions that are unmutated are reportedly the target of nearly half of spike-specific TCRs.

Method: immunoSEQ multiplex PCR; TCRdb's copy keeps in-frame clones and lacks some. Of tens of thousands of clones listed, around 92% are singletons. Trimming removed 3 bases at V and 5 bases at J, with 22 bases between. CDR1 and CDR2 (germline): SGHDN, FVKESK. This CDR3 has 18 amino acids. For this clone: Its antigen is currently unknown.

The chain recombines TRBV14 with TRBJ2-2; D remains ambiguous. This clonotype was obtained from an adult in good health. Sample: peripheral blood, taken on day 0 of MenACWY control vaccination. CDR3 DNA: TGTGCCAGCAGCCAGGTAGGCCCCCCGGGCCTGAAAACCGGGGAGCTGTTTTTT. Encoded protein: CASSQVGPPGLKTGELFF.